A single sample gave rise to the 27 T cell receptor beta chains below, sequenced in a study of T cells after posttransplantation cyclophosphamide. Assay used: immunoSEQ multiplex PCR; TCRdb lists only in-frame clones, some missing. The sample records about 43,000 clones, roughly 87% being singletons. Busulfan-fludarabine conditioning, marrow transplant, and cyclophosphamide on days +3 and +4 were administered. Sequenced material: PBMCs, taken 55 to 70 days after allogeneic stem cell transplant with posttransplant cyclophosphamide. The origin of the receptors is a male patient aged 60-69 years who received an allogeneic stem cell transplant from a related donor and was CMV-positive. Some T cells here may be from the graft donor.

The CDR3 coding sequence is TGTGCCAGCCGAGATCGACAGGCTAACACCGGGGAGCTGTTTTTT. This codes for CASRDRQANTGELFF. The rearrangement uses TRBV5-4 and TRBJ2-2, with D possibly matching TRBD1 (6 bases). The CDR3 contains 15 residues. Germline CDR1 reads SGHNT; CDR2 reads YYREEE (reference sequence). Trimming stripped 7 bases from V and 2 bases from J, with 15 bases between.

This chain joins TRBV6-5 and TRBJ2-3, with D possibly being TRBD1 (5 bases). The germline V gene encodes CDR1 MNHEY and CDR2 SVGAGI. Trimming left V 6 bases short and J 0 bases short, with 10 bases between. The CDR3 loop spans 14 amino acids. CDR3 bases: TGTGCCAGCAGGACTGGGGCTAGCACAGATACGCAGTATTTT. Its translation: CASRTGASTDTQYF.

The chain has TRBV9 and TRBJ2-2; no clear D. The CDR3 covers 12 residues. Germline lookup yields CDR1 SGDLS and CDR2 YYNGEE. The V end lost 2 bases, the J end lost 3 bases, and 2 bases lay between the germline ends. CDR3 coding DNA: TGTGCCAGCAGCGTCGACACCGGGGAGCTGTTTTTT. Its protein is CASSVDTGELFF.

The chain uses TRBV11-3 and TRBJ2-7; 7 bases are a match to TRBD1. The CDR3 sequence is 18 residues long. Germline V gene data show CDR1 as SGHNT and CDR2 as YENEEA. With V trimmed by 7 bases and J by 1 base, 19 bases remained unmatched. CDR3 sequence: CASTPSGGDRVISYEQYV. The DNA of the CDR3 is TGTGCCAGCACCCCATCCGGCGGCGACAGGGTGATATCCTACGAGCAGTACGTC.

The chain joins TRBV10-2 to TRBJ1-3; weak D call: TRBD1 (5 bases). This CDR3 has 12 residues. With 8 bases removed from V and 7 bases from J, the gap between germline ends came to 12 bases. The V gene's germline CDR1 is WSHSY and CDR2 SAAADI. DNA for the CDR3: TGCGCCAGCCGCAGGGATTTTAACACCATATATTTT. The encoded protein is CASRRDFNTIYF.

The chain recombines TRBV9 with TRBJ1-1; TRBD1 matches at 7 bases. This CDR3 is built from 17 residues. Germline CDR1 is SGDLS and CDR2 is YYNGEE. With V trimmed by 1 base and J by 3 bases, 12 bases remained unmatched. The CDR3 loop reads CASSVPNLTGDDTEAFF. DNA for the CDR3: TGTGCCAGCAGCGTACCCAACCTAACAGGGGACGACACTGAAGCTTTCTTT.

The chain couples TRBV18 to TRBJ1-1; the match to TRBD1 covers 7 bases. There are 17 residues in the CDR3. The J segment lost 3 bases and the V segment lost 3 bases, leaving 13 bases of the junction unmatched. Germline V gene data show CDR1 as KGHSH and CDR2 as LQKENI. The CDR3 reads CASSPNTGVNFDTEAFF. CDR3 DNA: TGTGCCAGCTCACCTAATACAGGGGTGAATTTTGACACTGAAGCTTTCTTT.

The count of this clone is one. The chain is built from TRBV9 and TRBJ2-2; 8 bases line up with TRBD1. Trimming at V came to 4 bases and at J to 1 base, leaving 3 bases not matched to a gene. This CDR3 has 15 residues. Per the germline V gene, CDR1 is SGDLS and CDR2 is YYNGEE. The CDR3 protein is CASSFGQGNTGELFF. The CDR3 coding sequence is TGTGCCAGCAGCTTTGGACAGGGGAACACCGGGGAGCTGTTTTTT.

The V gene is TRBV4-1, the J gene TRBJ2-3, with 14 bases lining up with TRBD2. Germline CDR1 is MGHRA and CDR2 is YSYEKL. The J segment lost 4 bases and the V segment lost 4 bases, leaving 4 bases of the junction unmatched. The CDR3 spans 16 residues. The chain's CDR3 is CASSRLAGGLADTQYF. Written as DNA, the CDR3 is TGCGCCAGCAGCCGACTAGCGGGGGGGCTGGCAGATACGCAGTATTTT.

The chain employs TRBV9 and TRBJ2-2, with D unresolved. Trimming stripped 4 bases from V and 6 bases from J, with 13 bases between. The germline V gene has CDR1 SGDLS and CDR2 YYNGEE. This CDR3 is built from 14 residues. CDR3 DNA sequence: TGTGCCAGCAGCCACCTGGCACCCTCCGGGGAGCTGTTTTTT. It specifies CASSHLAPSGELFF. The whole variable domain, remainder taken from reference TRBV9 and TRBJ2-2, is DSGVTQTPKHLITATGQRVTLRCSPRSGDLSVYWYQQSLDQGLQFLIQYYNGEERAKGNILERFSAQQFPDLHSELNLSSLELGDSALYFCASSHLAPSGELFFGEGSRLTVL.

This clone was recorded a few times. The chain employs TRBV11-2 and TRBJ1-1; D may be TRBD1 (5 bases). V was trimmed by 3 bases and J by 3 bases, leaving 5 bases between them. Germline CDR1 SGHAT, CDR2 FQNNGV. The CDR3 has 12 amino acids. The CDR3 spells CASSFRDTEAFF. In DNA form, the CDR3 reads TGTGCCAGCAGCTTCAGGGACACTGAAGCTTTCTTT.

The CDR3: CASSPAGGGTDTQYF. CDR3 sequence (DNA): TGTGCCAGCAGTCCGGCGGGAGGGGGAACAGATACGCAGTATTTT. The rearrangement uses TRBV6-4 and TRBJ2-3, with 9 positions matching TRBD2. The CDR3 is 15 residues long. Unmatched junction bases numbered 6, after V lost 5 bases and J lost 3 bases. Germline V gives CDR1 MRHNA, CDR2 SNTAGT.

The chain recombines TRBV6-1 with TRBJ1-2; D gene unclear. Trimming shortened V by 2 bases and J by 8 bases, and 9 bases separated the two germline ends. The CDR3 extends over 12 amino acids. Per the germline V gene, CDR1 is MNHNS and CDR2 is SASEGT. In nucleotides, the CDR3 is TGTGCCAGCAGTGAAAGGGAGCGAGGCTACACCTTC. Translating it yields CASSERERGYTF.

The V call is TRBV5-1, the J call TRBJ1-1; TRBD1 aligns across 7 bases. V shed 3 bases and J 0 bases; nucleotides not matched to a gene: 8. The CDR3 extends over 16 amino acids. Germline V lookup: CDR1 SGHRS, CDR2 YFSETQ. The CDR3 region is CASSYGTASLNTEAFF. Here the CDR3 DNA reads TGCGCCAGCAGCTACGGGACAGCCAGTCTGAACACTGAAGCTTTCTTT.

The rearrangement links TRBV7-7 to TRBJ2-5; 10 bases match TRBD2. Trimming took 0 bases from V and 5 from J; bases not matched to a gene: 18. The CDR3 runs 20 residues. Germline assignment: CDR1 SSHAT and CDR2 FNYEAQ (reference sequence). The CDR3 coding sequence is TGTGCCAGCAGCTTAGCCCGCGGTATAAGAGCGGGGGGGACAAGGGAGACCCAGTACTTC. It translates to CASSLARGIRAGGTRETQYF.

The chain couples TRBV6-5 to TRBJ1-1; TRBD1 might be the D (6 bases). CDR3 length equals 13 residues. Germline V gene sequence: CDR1 MNHEY, CDR2 SVGAGI. Trimming took off 6 bases at V and 1 base at J, with 9 bases between the two ends. CDR3 in amino acids: CASSRGWNTEAFF. CDR3 in DNA: TGTGCCAGCAGCAGGGGATGGAACACTGAAGCTTTCTTT.

CDR3 in amino acids: CASSMRQLTEAFF. The CDR3 DNA reads as TGTGCCAGTAGTATGCGACAGCTCACTGAAGCTTTCTTT. The chain joins TRBV19 to TRBJ1-1; weak D call: TRBD1 (5 bases). The CDR3 consists of 13 residues. V was clipped by 3 bases and J by 4 bases, with 9 bases between them. From germline, CDR1 is LNHDA and CDR2 SQIVND (reference sequence).

The DNA of the CDR3 is TGTGCCAGCAGCTTAGGACAGAATAGCAATCAGCCCCAGCATTTT. Its protein is CASSLGQNSNQPQHF. The gene calls are TRBV7-9 and TRBJ1-5, with D maybe TRBD1 (5 bases). There are 15 residues in the CDR3. Per germline, CDR1 SEHNR and CDR2 FQNEAQ (reference sequence). Trimming removed 1 base from V and 0 bases from J, with 7 bases in between. The full variable domain, its missing parts supplied by reference TRBV7-9 and TRBJ1-5, is DTGVSQNPRHKITKRGQNVTFRCDPISEHNRLYWYRQTLGQGPEFLTYFQNEAQLEKSRLLSDRFSAERPKGSFSTLEIQRTEQGDSAMYLCASSLGQNSNQPQHFGDGTRLSIL.

The V gene is TRBV2, the J gene TRBJ1-1; 7 nucleotides agree with TRBD1. The CDR3 contains 16 residues. CDR1 is SNHLY and CDR2 is FYNNEI in the germline V gene. Trimming took 3 bases from V and 3 from J; bases not matched to a gene: 10. The DNA of the CDR3 is TGTGCCAGCAGTGAGAAAACAGGGGTGGGGGACACTGAAGCTTTCTTT. This gives the protein CASSEKTGVGDTEAFF.

V is TRBV27 and J is TRBJ2-7, with a possible D match to TRBD2 (5 bases). Deletions cut 0 bases from V and 2 bases from J, with 5 bases between. The length of the CDR3 is 13 residues. The germline V gene has CDR1 MNHEY and CDR2 SMNVEV (reference sequence). Here the CDR3 reads CASSLSRAYEQYF. The CDR3 DNA reads TGTGCCAGCAGTTTATCGAGGGCCTACGAGCAGTACTTC.

The chain employs TRBV9 and TRBJ2-4; 13 bases map to TRBD2. Trimming removed 2 bases from V and 4 bases from J; junction bases left unmatched: 3. The CDR3 totals 16 residues. CDR1 is SGDLS and CDR2 is YYNGEE in the germline V gene. Here the CDR3 reads CASSVGLAGAKNIQYF. The CDR3 nucleotides are TGTGCCAGCAGCGTCGGACTAGCGGGGGCTAAAAACATTCAGTACTTC. Full variable domain (rest looked up from reference TRBV9 and TRBJ2-4): DSGVTQTPKHLITATGQRVTLRCSPRSGDLSVYWYQQSLDQGLQFLIQYYNGEERAKGNILERFSAQQFPDLHSELNLSSLELGDSALYFCASSVGLAGAKNIQYFGAGTRLSVL.

The chain joins TRBV2 to TRBJ1-1; D is undetermined. Trimming removed 7 bases at V and 3 bases at J, with 18 bases between. Germline V gene lookup returns CDR1 SNHLY and CDR2 FYNNEI. The CDR3 has 15 amino acids. Here the CDR3 DNA reads TGTGCCAGCATTACCGGCCCGGGTGGATACACTGAAGCTTTCTTT. This codes for CASITGPGGYTEAFF.

The chain has TRBV5-4 and TRBJ2-7; 7 bases map to TRBD1. Germline V gene data show CDR1 as SGHNT and CDR2 as YYREEE (reference sequence). This CDR3 has 14 amino acids. Unmatched junction bases numbered 3, after V lost 0 bases and J lost 3 bases. CDR3: CASSLGQGFYEQYF. For the CDR3, the DNA is TGTGCCAGCAGCTTGGGACAGGGATTCTACGAGCAGTACTTC.

The rearrangement uses TRBV6-5 and TRBJ2-1, with 8 nucleotides matching TRBD1. This CDR3 is built from 14 residues. Germline V gene sequence: CDR1 MNHEY, CDR2 SVGAGI. Germline trimming cut 8 bases from V and 4 bases from J; bases unmatched to any gene: 7. The CDR3 reads CASGNRGDYNEQFF. The CDR3 DNA reads TGTGCCAGCGGGAACAGGGGGGATTACAATGAGCAGTTCTTC.

V usage is TRBV21-1 and J usage is TRBJ1-5; the table gives TRBD1 as D, unverified against the DNA. TRBV21-1 constitutes a pseudogene. This CDR3 comprises 14 residues. The CDR3 DNA sequence: TGTGCCAGCAGGGGGGACAGGGTCGTAAAGCCCCAGCATTTT. It yields the protein CASRGDRVVKPQHF.

The count of this clone is one. The rearrangement joins TRBV6-5 to TRBJ2-1, with a weak D call TRBD1 (5 bases). Trimming stripped 4 bases from V and 0 bases from J, with 13 bases between. This CDR3 contains 16 residues. Per germline, CDR1 MNHEY and CDR2 SVGAGI. The CDR3, as DNA: TGTGCCAGCAGTTGGCAGGGCATTAGCTCCTACAATGAGCAGTTCTTC. This sequence encodes CASSWQGISSYNEQFF.

A single count supports this clone. The rearrangement joins TRBV9 to TRBJ2-3, with 13 bases fitting TRBD2. J lost 6 bases, V lost 3 bases, and 10 bases had no gene match. The CDR3 has 17 residues. CDR1 is SGDLS and CDR2 is YYNGEE in the germline V gene. This CDR3 is CASSGRLAGGAGDTQYF. As DNA, the CDR3 is TGTGCCAGCAGCGGTAGACTAGCGGGGGGCGCCGGGGATACGCAGTATTTT.